The clone carrying this T cell receptor beta chain was detected only a few times. The source of the sample is a study of human T cells and chemical hapten exposure. Sample time point: patch test 2, 6 weeks after DPC sensitization. The treatment: therapeutic diphenylcyclopropenone sensitization with weekly scalp DPC. MiXCR was run by TCRdb on the RACE reads, yielding one entry per CDR3 protein. The table lists tens of thousands of distinct CDR3 sequences, approximately 10% of them singletons. This CDR3 has 14 amino acids. V dropped 7 bases and J dropped 5; count of bases not matched to a gene: 6. The germline V gene has CDR1 MGHRA and CDR2 YSYEKL.

The source of this sequence is a man aged 35 to 55 with alopecia areata. Some clones in this sample may be carry-over from other donors' samples. The chain links TRBV4-1 to TRBJ1-5; 9 positions match TRBD1. The sequencing here drew on whole blood, taken in connection with sensitization to the hapten diphenylcyclopropenone (DPC). For the CDR3, the DNA is TGCGCCAGCACCCACAGGGGGCATCATCAGCCCCAGCATTTT. Its protein product is CASTHRGHHQPQHF.